The clone carrying this TCR beta chain was observed a handful of times. Its antigen is not known. One entry per CDR3 protein results from TCRdb running MiXCR on the RT-PCR reads. This sample carries 650,000 to 800,000 distinct CDR3 sequences, 14% of them seen once, and the ten largest clones take roughly 6.4%. The CDR3 runs 14 residues. Trimming stripped 0 bases from V and 5 bases from J, with 10 bases between. Germline V CDR1 and CDR2: MNHEY, SVGAGI. The sample belongs to a study of response to subunit inactivated influenza vaccine. Study results and limitations: With each seasonal influenza vaccination, the authors suggested, few new T cells are recruited.

Sequenced material: PBMCs from blood, taken approximately 15 days before vaccination. The V call is TRBV6-5, the J call TRBJ1-1; D is unclear. This clonotype originated in a man between 45 and 60 years old who received an inactivated influenza vaccine. CDR3 region: CASSYSKAETEAFF. The CDR3, as DNA: TGTGCCAGCAGTTACTCGAAAGCTGAGACTGAAGCTTTCTTT.